This TCR beta chain is drawn from a study of T cells in Graves' hyperthyroidism and ophthalmopathy. Germline CDR1 reads KGHSH; CDR2 reads LQKENI. V lost 2 bases, J lost 7 bases, and 11 bases stayed unmatched. There are 15 residues in the CDR3. The TCR beta CDR3 regions underwent amplification using RNA transcripts as the source. TCR CDR3 underwent first-round RT-PCR with the HTBI primer set. TCRdb used MiXCR to reprocess the multiplex PCR reads, holding one entry per CDR3 protein. The table shows about 400,000 distinct CDR3 sequences, with just under 15% occurring only once. The chain links TRBV18 to TRBJ2-7; 7 positions agree with TRBD2. The receptor was isolated from a woman in her 30s with Graves' hyperthyroidism. The sequencing sample was made of blood. The CDR3 sequence: CASSPRLADLGEQYF. In nucleotides, the CDR3 is TGTGCCAGCTCACCAAGGCTAGCGGACTTAGGGGAGCAGTACTTC.